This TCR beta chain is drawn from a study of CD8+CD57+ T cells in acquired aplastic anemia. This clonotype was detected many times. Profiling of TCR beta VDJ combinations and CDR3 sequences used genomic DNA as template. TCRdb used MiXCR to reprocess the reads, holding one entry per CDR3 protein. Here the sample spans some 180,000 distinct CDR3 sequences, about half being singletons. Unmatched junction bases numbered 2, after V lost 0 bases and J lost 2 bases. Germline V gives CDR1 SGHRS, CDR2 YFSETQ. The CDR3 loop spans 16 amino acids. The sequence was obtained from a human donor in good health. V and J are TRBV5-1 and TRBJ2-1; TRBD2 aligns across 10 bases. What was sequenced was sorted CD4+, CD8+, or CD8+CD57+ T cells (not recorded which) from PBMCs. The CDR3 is CASSLGLAGAYNEQFF. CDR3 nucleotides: TGCGCCAGCAGCTTGGGGCTAGCGGGAGCCTACAATGAGCAGTTCTTC.